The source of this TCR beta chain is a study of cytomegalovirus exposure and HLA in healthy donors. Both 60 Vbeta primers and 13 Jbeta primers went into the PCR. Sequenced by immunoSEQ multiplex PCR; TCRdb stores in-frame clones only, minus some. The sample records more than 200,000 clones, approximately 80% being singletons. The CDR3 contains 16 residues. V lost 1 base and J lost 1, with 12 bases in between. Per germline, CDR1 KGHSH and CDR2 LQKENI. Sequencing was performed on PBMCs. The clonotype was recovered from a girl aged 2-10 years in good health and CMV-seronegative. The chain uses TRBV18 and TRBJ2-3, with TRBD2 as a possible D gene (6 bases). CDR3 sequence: CASSPRRGGGTDTQYF. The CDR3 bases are TGTGCCAGCTCACCACGGCGGGGCGGAGGCACAGATACGCAGTATTTT. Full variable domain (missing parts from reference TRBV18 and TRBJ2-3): NAGVMQNPRHLVRRRGQEARLRCSPMKGHSHVYWYRQLPEEGLKFMVYLQKENIIDESGMPKERFSAEFPKEGPSILRIQQVVRGDSAAYFCASSPRRGGGTDTQYFGPGTRLTVL.